The present TCR beta chain was sequenced within a study of PD-L1 blockade in urothelial cancer. The wider study: Per blood sample, T cells had a median of 141,255.

Trimming pared 3 bases from V and 0 bases from J, leaving 9 bases between. The CDR3 totals 15 residues. Germline CDR1 reads SNHLY; CDR2 reads FYNNEI. This clone has just one count. What it recognizes is unknown. Findings and limits, study-wide: When pretreatment blood TCR clonality was below the median, it predicted better survival.

This table comes from immunoSEQ multiplex PCR, and its TCRdb copy is limited to in-frame clones, with some not included. The sample contains more than 40,000 clones, more than 75% of which appear only once. Source: PBMCs, taken around atezolizumab (anti-PD-L1) treatment. The receptor was isolated from a man aged 55 to 70 with urothelial cancer. The chain combines TRBV2 with TRBJ1-3; D uncertain. The CDR3 region has the DNA TGTGCCAGCAGTGAGGGAGGCCTCTCTGGAAACACCATATATTTT. Protein: CASSEGGLSGNTIYF.